Below, 18 T cell receptor beta chains from the same sample are listed, as sequenced in a study of blood T cell repertoires in COVID-19. The assay was immunoSEQ multiplex PCR, and TCRdb's table has in-frame clones only and misses some. Of approximately 350,000 clones in the sample, about 90% were seen once. What was sequenced was peripheral blood. The receptors originated from a woman in her twenties or thirties with COVID-19, enrolled during active disease.

This clone was observed a few times. The chain uses TRBV5-1 and TRBJ2-1; D may be TRBD2 (5 bases). Germline V gene sequence: CDR1 SGHRS, CDR2 YFSETQ. The V end lost 5 bases, the J end lost 2 bases, and 14 bases lay between the germline ends. The CDR3 runs to 15 residues. CDR3: CASRKGADTYNEQFF. The CDR3 DNA follows: TGCGCCAGCAGAAAGGGAGCTGATACCTACAATGAGCAGTTCTTC.

This clone appeared many times. This chain uses TRBV9 with TRBJ2-3; D may be TRBD1 (6 bases). This CDR3 region has 13 residues. Germline CDR1 is SGDLS and CDR2 is YYNGEE. V was shortened by 0 bases and J by 10 bases, with 12 bases between the two germline ends. Here the CDR3 reads CASSVVEGVAQYF. The CDR3 bases are TGTGCCAGCAGCGTAGTCGAGGGGGTAGCGCAGTATTTT.

This chain joins TRBV5-6 and TRBJ1-5; D remains ambiguous. The CDR3 consists of 15 residues. Germline values: CDR1 SGHDT, CDR2 YYEEEE. With 0 bases removed from V and 1 base from J, the gap between germline ends came to 8 bases. The CDR3 loop is CASSLAPGSNQPQHF. CDR3 coding DNA: TGTGCCAGCAGCTTGGCCCCGGGAAGCAATCAGCCCCAGCATTTT.

The CDR3 is CASSEGPDTWQREQYF. The CDR3 coding sequence is TGCGCCAGCAGTGAAGGGCCGGACACATGGCAACGGGAGCAGTACTTC. The rearrangement links TRBV10-1 to TRBJ2-7; D might be TRBD1 (5 bases). The CDR3 has 16 residues. Per the germline V gene, CDR1 is WNHNN and CDR2 is SYGVQD (reference sequence). Trimming took 3 bases from V and 7 from J, leaving 22 bases between them.

The chain is built from TRBV6-5 and TRBJ2-5; D perhaps matches TRBD2 (5 bases). The germline CDR1 and CDR2 sequences are MNHEY and SVGAGI. V lost 2 bases, J lost 1 base, and 8 bases lay in between. The length of the CDR3 is 14 residues. The CDR3 coding sequence is TGTGCCAGCAGTTACGGACTCGCCCAAGAGACCCAGTACTTC. Its translation is CASSYGLAQETQYF.

The chain uses TRBV19 and TRBJ2-2, with 9 nucleotides matching TRBD1. Germline V gene data show CDR1 as LNHDA and CDR2 as SQIVND (reference sequence). V was clipped by 8 bases and J by 5 bases; unmatched bases: 6. This CDR3 is built from 14 residues. Here the CDR3 reads CASAGQGRTGELFF. DNA of the CDR3: TGTGCCAGTGCGGGACAGGGAAGGACCGGGGAGCTGTTTTTT.

The rearrangement uses TRBV25-1 and TRBJ1-2, with 8 bases that match TRBD1. CDR1 is MGHDK and CDR2 is SYGVNS in the germline V gene. J gave up 4 bases and V 2 bases, and 15 bases lay outside the gene matches. The CDR3 extends over 18 amino acids. The DNA of the CDR3 is TGTGCCAGCAGTGAACCGGGATGGACAGGGACGATAGGCTATGGCTACACCTTC. This codes for CASSEPGWTGTIGYGYTF.

V and J are TRBV28 and TRBJ1-3, with 9 bases matching TRBD1. This CDR3 spans 17 amino acids. The junction had 11 bases not matched to a gene; V was cut back by 8 bases and J by 0 bases. The germline V gene encodes CDR1 MDHEN and CDR2 SYDVKM. Written as DNA, the CDR3 is TGTGCCAGCCGGGAGTCGGGGACAGGGTACTCTGGAAACACCATATATTTT. Encoded protein: CASRESGTGYSGNTIYF.

The chain joins TRBV9 to TRBJ2-1; weak D call: TRBD2 (6 bases). The CDR3 covers 16 residues. V was trimmed by 0 bases and J by 0 bases, leaving 10 bases between them. Germline V gene lookup returns CDR1 SGDLS and CDR2 YYNGEE. This chain's CDR3 is CASSVEVGSSYNEQFF. The CDR3, as DNA: TGTGCCAGCAGCGTAGAGGTCGGGAGCTCCTACAATGAGCAGTTCTTC.

This clone came up once. In nucleotides, the CDR3 is TGTGCCAGCAGCCCGCGGCCTACAGGGGGCGCGGATGGCTACACCTTC. Residues: CASSPRPTGGADGYTF. The chain couples TRBV7-9 to TRBJ1-2; TRBD1 matches 9 bases. The CDR3 has 16 residues. The V gene's germline CDR1 is SEHNR and CDR2 FQNEAQ (reference sequence). Trimming removed 5 bases from V and 6 bases from J; junction bases left unmatched: 13.

There are a few counts of this clone. The chain has TRBV27 and TRBJ2-7; the match to TRBD1 covers 7 bases. The CDR3 covers 15 residues. Germline CDR1 is MNHEY and CDR2 is SMNVEV (reference sequence). V was pared by 3 bases and J by 4 bases, with 9 bases of the junction left unmatched. The CDR3 DNA reads TGTGCCAGCAGTTTTCGCCCAGGGGGTCGGTACGAGCAGTACTTC. It specifies CASSFRPGGRYEQYF.

V is TRBV4-1 and J is TRBJ2-1; 11 nucleotides match TRBD2. This CDR3 is built from 15 residues. V shed 2 bases and J 6 bases; nucleotides not matched to a gene: 3. Germline CDR1 MGHRA, CDR2 YSYEKL. CDR3 sequence: CASSQHSGGANEQFF. The CDR3 nucleotides read TGCGCCAGCAGCCAACATAGCGGGGGGGCCAATGAGCAGTTCTTC.

V usage is TRBV24-1 and J usage is TRBJ2-3, with a weak D call TRBD2 (7 bases). Between the trimmed V and J ends, which lost 5 bases and 6 bases, there was a span of 17 bases. In germline, CDR1 is KGHDR, CDR2 SFDVKD. The CDR3 is made up of 15 amino acids. As DNA, the CDR3 is TGTGCCACCAGTGCCAAGAGGGGGGGGTCGGATACGCAGTATTTT. Its translation is CATSAKRGGSDTQYF.

In DNA form, the CDR3 reads TGTGCCATCAGACTGGGGGACACCGGTCCGCAAGAGACCCAGTACTTC. This codes for CAIRLGDTGPQETQYF. This chain joins TRBV10-3 and TRBJ2-5, with a possible D match to TRBD1 (6 bases). The germline V and J ends were trimmed by 6 bases and 2 bases, with 19 bases remaining between them. From germline, CDR1 is ENHRY and CDR2 SYGVKD. CDR3 size: 16 residues.

The rearrangement uses TRBV2 and TRBJ2-5, with 12 bases identical to TRBD2. There are 16 residues in the CDR3. CDR1 is SNHLY, CDR2 FYNNEI, per germline. V lost 6 bases, J lost 0 bases, and 5 bases stayed unmatched. The CDR3 reads CASRAGLAGNQETQYF. CDR3 nucleotides: TGTGCCAGCAGGGCAGGACTAGCGGGGAACCAAGAGACCCAGTACTTC.

CDR3 residues: CASSLGRGSGNTIYF. The CDR3 nucleotides read TGTGCCAGCAGCTTAGGACGGGGGTCTGGAAACACCATATATTTT. The V and J genes are TRBV11-2 and TRBJ1-3; a possible D gene is TRBD1 (5 bases). From germline, CDR1 is SGHAT and CDR2 FQNNGV. V lost 1 base to trimming and J lost 1 base, with 8 bases between them. The CDR3 contains 15 residues.

The chain employs TRBV3-1 (or the pseudogene TRBV3-2) and TRBJ2-1; no definite D call. The CDR3 has 13 amino acids. CDR1 LGHDT and CDR2 YNNKEL come from the germline V gene (reference sequence). The germline V and J ends were trimmed by 4 bases and 8 bases, with 12 bases remaining between them. CDR3 DNA sequence: TGTGCCAGCAGCCGCAACAATCTGGATGAGCAGTTCTTC. Encoded protein: CASSRNNLDEQFF.

The chain carries TRBV28 and TRBJ1-2; 7 positions agree with TRBD1. The germline CDR1 and CDR2 sequences are MDHEN and SYDVKM. The CDR3 totals 14 residues. The trim removed 1 base at V and 12 bases at J, leaving 11 bases unmatched. In nucleotides, the CDR3 is TGTGCCAGCAGTTTATACAGGGGAAGAGGTGTAGACACCTTC. Translation gives CASSLYRGRGVDTF.